The 23 T cell receptor beta chains presented below share a single source sample, sequenced in a study of OX40 agonist ivuxolimab in advanced cancers. Sequencing was performed with immunoSEQ multiplex PCR; in TCRdb, only in-frame clones are kept and a portion is missing. The sample has 22,000 or so clones, roughly 84% seen once. The sample in question was CD4+ or CD8+ T cells sorted from blood, obtained in a trial of the OX40 agonist ivuxolimab. All receptors derive from an adult with an advanced solid tumor such as melanoma, head and neck, liver or kidney cancer.

The rearrangement links TRBV6-5 to TRBJ2-7; the D gene is possibly TRBD1 (6 bases). The germline V gene encodes CDR1 MNHEY and CDR2 SVGAGI. The CDR3 sequence is 11 residues long. Trimming took off 11 bases at V and 3 bases at J, with 11 bases between the two ends. The CDR3 sequence is CASTGGYEQYF. In DNA, the CDR3 is TGTGCCTCGACAGGAGGCTACGAGCAGTACTTC.

V is TRBV18 and J is TRBJ2-7, with unresolved D. In germline, CDR1 is KGHSH, CDR2 LQKENI. Trimming removed 1 base at V and 5 bases at J, with 9 bases between. The CDR3 consists of 13 residues. Written as DNA, the CDR3 is TGTGCCAGCTCACCACTGGCAGCCGACGAGCAGTACTTC. Protein sequence: CASSPLAADEQYF.

V usage is TRBV18 and J usage is TRBJ1-1; D might be TRBD1 (5 bases). Germline V gene lookup returns CDR1 KGHSH and CDR2 LQKENI. The V end lost 1 base, the J end lost 0 bases, and 9 bases lay between the germline ends. There are 15 residues in the CDR3. CDR3 in DNA: TGTGCCAGCTCACCACAGGGGCATATGAACACTGAAGCTTTCTTT. It codes for CASSPQGHMNTEAFF.

The chain has TRBV18 and TRBJ2-3; D not resolved. The ends were cut back, 1 base at V and 1 base at J, with 6 bases in the middle. This CDR3 region has 14 residues. CDR1 and CDR2 (germline): KGHSH, LQKENI. The DNA for the CDR3 is TGTGCCAGCTCACCACGGCAGGGCACAGATACGCAGTATTTT. This gives the protein CASSPRQGTDTQYF.

The rearrangement uses TRBV6-1 and TRBJ1-1; no reliable D call. CDR3 size: 15 residues. The germline V gene encodes CDR1 MNHNS and CDR2 SASEGT. V shed 10 bases and J shed 2 bases, with 20 bases lying between them. CDR3 sequence reads: CAIQHQTVINTEAFF. CDR3 nucleotides: TGTGCCATCCAACATCAAACAGTAATTAACACTGAAGCTTTCTTT.

The chain carries TRBV2 and TRBJ2-3, with unresolved D. This CDR3 is built from 13 residues. With 1 base removed from V and 1 base from J, the gap between germline ends came to 3 bases. Germline CDR1 reads SNHLY; CDR2 reads FYNNEI. CDR3 sequence: CASSEDRTDTQYF. CDR3 coding DNA: TGTGCCAGCAGTGAAGACCGCACAGATACGCAGTATTTT.

This chain joins TRBV5-8 and TRBJ1-1; TRBD1 agrees at 11 bases. CDR1 SGHTS and CDR2 YDEGEE come from the germline V gene. CDR3 length: 15 residues. V shed 5 bases, J shed 3 bases, and the junction held 6 bases outside the gene matches. The CDR3 DNA follows: TGTGCCAGCAGACCGCGGACAGGGGGCTACACTGAAGCTTTCTTT. The encoded protein is CASRPRTGGYTEAFF.

This chain links TRBV29-1 with TRBJ1-1; no firm D call. The CDR3 is 10 residues long. V was pared by 4 bases and J by 1 base, with 1 base between. In germline, CDR1 is SQVTM, CDR2 ANQGSEA. The CDR3 DNA follows: TGCAGCGTTGCGAACACTGAAGCTTTCTTT. Encoded protein: CSVANTEAFF. Using reference TRBV29-1 and TRBJ1-1 for the parts outside the CDR3, the full variable domain is SAVISQKPSRDICQRGTSLTIQCQVDSQVTMMFWYRQQPGQSLTLIATANQGSEATYESGFVIDKFPISRPNLTFSTLTVSNMSPEDSSIYLCSVANTEAFFGQGTRLTVV.

The rearrangement uses TRBV6-5 and TRBJ1-2; unclear D gene. Germline loops: CDR1 MNHEY, CDR2 SVGAGI. CDR3 length equals 16 residues. V was pared by 4 bases and J by 0 bases, with 15 bases between. CDR3 in amino acids: CASSSSSGGANYGYTF. The CDR3, as DNA: TGTGCCAGCAGTTCCTCATCGGGTGGAGCTAACTATGGCTACACCTTC.

The V and J genes are TRBV5-1 and TRBJ2-7; 7 bases are shared with TRBD1. Germline V gene lookup returns CDR1 SGHRS and CDR2 YFSETQ. CDR3 length equals 14 residues. V dropped 0 bases and J dropped 5; count of bases not matched to a gene: 5. The CDR3 coding sequence is TGCGCCAGCAGCTTGGGACAGGGTTTCCACGAGCAGTACTTC. Translated: CASSLGQGFHEQYF. The full variable domain, completed using reference TRBV5-1 and TRBJ2-7, is KAGVTQTPRYLIKTRGQQVTLSCSPISGHRSVSWYQQTPGQGLQFLFEYFSETQRNKGNFPGRFSGRQFSNSRSEMNVSTLELGDSALYLCASSLGQGFHEQYFGPGTRLTVT.

The chain has TRBV6-5 and TRBJ2-7, with D unresolved. Germline CDR1 is MNHEY and CDR2 is SVGAGI. This CDR3 has 13 amino acids. Trimming shortened V by 2 bases and J by 0 bases, and 5 bases separated the two germline ends. The CDR3 DNA follows: TGTGCCAGCAGTTACAGGGCCTCCTACGAGCAGTACTTC. Its translation: CASSYRASYEQYF.

The chain recombines TRBV27 with TRBJ1-1; D is perhaps TRBD1 (6 bases). Trimming took 4 bases from V and 2 from J, leaving 14 bases between them. The CDR3 length is 15 residues. CDR1 MNHEY and CDR2 SMNVEV come from the germline V gene (reference sequence). The CDR3 DNA reads as TGTGCCAGCAGTTCGTTGGGACAAAGTAACACTGAAGCTTTCTTT. Its protein is CASSSLGQSNTEAFF.

V usage is TRBV27 and J usage is TRBJ2-5; a possible D gene is TRBD2 (5 bases). The length of the CDR3 is 13 residues. Germline CDR1 and CDR2: MNHEY and SMNVEV (reference sequence). The V end was cut by 5 bases, the J end by 3 bases, with 10 bases between. The CDR3 DNA sequence: TGTGCCAGCAGTAAAATCGGGAAAGAGACCCAGTACTTC. This gives the protein CASSKIGKETQYF.

The CDR3 loop is CASSGSIGELFF. The CDR3 region has the DNA TGTGCCAGCAGCGGGTCGATCGGGGAGCTGTTTTTT. This chain uses TRBV9 with TRBJ2-2; D is unclear. CDR3 length equals 12 residues. Trimming shortened V by 3 bases and J by 7 bases, and 7 bases separated the two germline ends. Germline loops: CDR1 SGDLS, CDR2 YYNGEE. The full variable domain, its missing parts supplied by reference TRBV9 and TRBJ2-2, is DSGVTQTPKHLITATGQRVTLRCSPRSGDLSVYWYQQSLDQGLQFLIQYYNGEERAKGNILERFSAQQFPDLHSELNLSSLELGDSALYFCASSGSIGELFFGEGSRLTVL.

Note on this clone: One end of the junction does not line up with germline, which may come from a read error. The sample has other DNA sequences that encode this CDR3 too. The genes are TRBV9 and TRBJ2-3; D remains ambiguous. This CDR3 has 13 amino acids. Germline loops: CDR1 SGDLS, CDR2 YYNGEE. This CDR3 is CASSVDSPDTQYF. The CDR3 coding sequence is TGTGCCAGCAGCGTAGATAGCCCAGATACGCAGTACTTT.

As DNA, the CDR3 is TGCGCCAGCAGCAGGCAGTCCCAGGGTCAGGAAAAACTGTTTTTT. This codes for CASSRQSQGQEKLFF. The genes are TRBV5-1 and TRBJ1-4; D may be TRBD1 (5 bases). CDR1 is SGHRS, CDR2 YFSETQ, per germline. The CDR3 is 15 residues long. V was trimmed by 4 bases and J by 8 bases, leaving 18 bases between them.

The genes are TRBV6-1 and TRBJ1-3; D might be TRBD1 (5 bases). Germline assignment: CDR1 MNHNS and CDR2 SASEGT. This CDR3 contains 14 residues. V lost 4 bases to trimming and J lost 6 bases, with 13 bases between them. The DNA for the CDR3 is TGTGCCAGCAGTGGGGGACTGACGGCAAACACCATATATTTT. Residues: CASSGGLTANTIYF.

The V gene is TRBV7-9, the J gene TRBJ1-1, with unresolved D. Between the trimmed V and J ends, which lost 1 base and 0 bases, there was a span of 3 bases. Per the germline V gene, CDR1 is SEHNR and CDR2 is FQNEAQ (reference sequence). The CDR3 length is 13 residues. The CDR3 protein is CASSLEVNTEAFF. The CDR3, as DNA: TGTGCCAGCAGCTTAGAGGTGAACACTGAAGCTTTCTTT.

The rearrangement links TRBV5-1 to TRBJ1-1; 9 nucleotides agree with TRBD1. J was trimmed by 1 base and V by 4 bases; bases with no gene match: 5. The germline V gene has CDR1 SGHRS and CDR2 YFSETQ. The length of the CDR3 is 15 residues. CDR3 loop: CASSPTGGRNTEAFF. CDR3 nucleotide sequence: TGCGCCAGCAGCCCCACAGGGGGCCGGAACACTGAAGCTTTCTTT.

The V and J genes are TRBV5-1 and TRBJ2-7, with TRBD2 matching over 7 bases. The CDR3 contains 14 residues. Germline-derived CDR1 and CDR2 are SGHRS and YFSETQ. The J segment lost 3 bases and the V segment lost 3 bases, leaving 6 bases of the junction unmatched. CDR3 protein: CASSWGGDYYEQYF. The CDR3 region has the DNA TGCGCCAGCAGCTGGGGTGGGGACTACTACGAGCAGTACTTC.

This clone was counted a few times. The chain recombines TRBV6-5 with TRBJ2-7; possibly TRBD2 for D (6 bases). Trimming removed 0 bases from V and 4 bases from J, with 7 bases in between. The CDR3 has 13 amino acids. Germline V gene data show CDR1 as MNHEY and CDR2 as SVGAGI. CDR3 protein: CASSYSAGYEQYF. The DNA for the CDR3 is TGTGCCAGCAGTTACTCGGCGGGGTACGAGCAGTACTTC.

V is TRBV29-1 and J is TRBJ1-1, with unresolved D. Germline loops: CDR1 SQVTM, CDR2 ANQGSEA. V was trimmed by 3 bases and J by 0 bases, leaving 11 bases between them. The CDR3 totals 14 residues. This CDR3 reads CSVDVLALNTEAFF. CDR3 bases: TGCAGCGTTGATGTGTTGGCTTTGAACACTGAAGCTTTCTTT.

The rearrangement links TRBV7-2 to TRBJ1-2; 8 bases are a match to TRBD1. The CDR3 is 13 residues long. Trimming removed 4 bases from V and 7 bases from J; junction bases left unmatched: 5. CDR1 and CDR2 from the germline V gene are SGHTA and FQGNSA. CDR3 nucleotide sequence: TGTGCCAGCAGCTCCAGGGGGCGAGGTGGCTACACCTTC. Residues: CASSSRGRGGYTF.